This record covers a single T cell receptor beta chain. These data are taken from a study of cytomegalovirus exposure and HLA in healthy donors. V lost 5 bases and J lost 1, with 8 bases in between. The CDR3 loop spans 13 amino acids. Looked up from germline, CDR1 is MDHEN and CDR2 is SYDVKM. The primer mix had 60 Vbeta and 13 Jbeta primers. Data came from immunoSEQ multiplex PCR; TCRdb stores just in-frame clones and leaves some out. The sample includes about 120,000 clones, 79% of them seen just once. The chain joins TRBV28 to TRBJ1-1; a possible D gene is TRBD1 (6 bases). Sample: PBMCs. This sequence was found in a man aged 18 to 30 in good health and CMV-seronegative. CDR3 coding DNA: TGTGCCAGCAGTACACAGGGGAACACTGAAGCTTTCTTT. It encodes CASSTQGNTEAFF. Variable domain in full (rest from reference TRBV28 and TRBJ1-1): DVKVTQSSRYLVKRTGEKVFLECVQDMDHENMFWYRQDPGLGLRLIYFSYDVKMKEKGDIPEGYSVSREKKERFSLILESASTNQTSMYLCASSTQGNTEAFFGQGTRLTVV.